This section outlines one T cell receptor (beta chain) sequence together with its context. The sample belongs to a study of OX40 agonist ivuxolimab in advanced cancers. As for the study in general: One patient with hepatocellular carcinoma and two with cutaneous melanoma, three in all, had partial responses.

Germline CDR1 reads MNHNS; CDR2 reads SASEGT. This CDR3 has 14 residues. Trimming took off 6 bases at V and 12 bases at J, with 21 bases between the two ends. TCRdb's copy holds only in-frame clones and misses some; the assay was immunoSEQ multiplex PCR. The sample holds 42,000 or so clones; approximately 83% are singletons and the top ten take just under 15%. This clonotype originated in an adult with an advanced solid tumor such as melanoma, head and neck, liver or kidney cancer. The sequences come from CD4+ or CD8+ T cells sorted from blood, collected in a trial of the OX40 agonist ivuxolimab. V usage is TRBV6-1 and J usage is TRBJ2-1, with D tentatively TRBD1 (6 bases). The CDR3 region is CASSFEGHLKGQFF. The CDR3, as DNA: TGTGCCAGCAGCTTTGAGGGACATCTCAAGGGGCAGTTCTTC.